This TCR beta chain was obtained from a study of shared clonotypes between healthy human individuals. Study-wide background: CD4 naive and CD4 memory each took three plates per donor, while CD8 naive took two and CD8 memory one. General study findings and limits: How much donors shared clonotypes was expected to be affected by sequencing depth. The study generally estimated greater richness for naive than memory subsets. Non-shared clonotypes had lower generation probabilities than those shared by all four donors.

Germline-derived CDR1 and CDR2 are SGDLS and YYNGEE. V lost 3 bases and J lost 4; bases outside the gene matches: 10. This CDR3 has 16 amino acids. For this clone: As yet, its antigen is unknown.

The naive CD8 subset, CD45RO-negative cells positively selected for CCR7, excluded terminally differentiated effector memory CD45RA+ cells. Clones were sequenced by immunoSEQ multiplex PCR, and TCRdb holds only the in-frame ones, with some missing. Among millions of clones listed, 85% to 95% were seen once. This clonotype was obtained from a man between 18 and 35 years old in good health. Some clones in this sample may be carry-over from other donors' samples. The sequenced material came from naive CD8+ T cells from PBMCs. The rearrangement links TRBV9 to TRBJ2-5; 9 nucleotides agree with TRBD1. This CDR3 reads CASSDGNRGRLETQYF. CDR3 coding DNA: TGTGCCAGCAGCGATGGGAACAGGGGGCGGTTAGAGACCCAGTACTTC.